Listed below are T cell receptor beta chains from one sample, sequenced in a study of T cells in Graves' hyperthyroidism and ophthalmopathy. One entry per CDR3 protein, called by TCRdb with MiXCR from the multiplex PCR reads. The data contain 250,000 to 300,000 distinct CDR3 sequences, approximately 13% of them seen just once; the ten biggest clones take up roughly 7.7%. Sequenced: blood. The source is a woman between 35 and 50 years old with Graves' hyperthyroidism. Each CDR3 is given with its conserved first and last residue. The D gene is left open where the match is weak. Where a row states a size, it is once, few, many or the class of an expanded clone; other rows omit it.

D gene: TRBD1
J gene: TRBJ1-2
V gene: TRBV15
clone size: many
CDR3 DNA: TGTGCCACCAGCAGAGAGGCTCCGGGACAGGGGTTTAATGGCTACACCTTC
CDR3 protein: CATSREAPGQGFNGYTF

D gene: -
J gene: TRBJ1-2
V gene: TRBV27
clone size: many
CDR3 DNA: TGTGCCAGCAGTTTACAAGACAGCTCGTACAACTATGGCTACACCTTC
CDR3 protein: CASSLQDSSYNYGYTF

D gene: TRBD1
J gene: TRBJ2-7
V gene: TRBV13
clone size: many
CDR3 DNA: TGTGCCAGCAGTCAAGGGGGCAGGCACGAGCAGTACTTC
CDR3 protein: CASSQGGRHEQYF

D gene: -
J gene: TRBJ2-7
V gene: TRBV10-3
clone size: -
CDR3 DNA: TGTGCCATGGGCGGGACCTCCTCCTACGAGCAGTACTTC
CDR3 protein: CAMGGTSSYEQYF

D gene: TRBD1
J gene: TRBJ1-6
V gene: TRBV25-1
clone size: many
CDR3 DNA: TGTGCCAGCAGTGCCTCGGGACAGGGGAGCTCACCCCTCCACTTT
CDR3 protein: CASSASGQGSSPLHF

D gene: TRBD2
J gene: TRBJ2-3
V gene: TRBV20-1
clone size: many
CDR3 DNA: TGCAGTGCTCCTAGACTAGCGGAGAGGGATACGCAGTATTTT
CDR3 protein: CSAPRLAERDTQYF

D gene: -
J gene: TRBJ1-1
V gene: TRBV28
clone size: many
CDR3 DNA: TGTGCCAGCAGTCCGTTGGCAGAGGTGAACACTGAAGCTTTCTTT
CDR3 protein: CASSPLAEVNTEAFF

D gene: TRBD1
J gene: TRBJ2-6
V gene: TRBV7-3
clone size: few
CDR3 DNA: TGTGCCAGCAGCTCTGGACAGGGGGCTACTGGGGCCAACGTCCTGACTTTC
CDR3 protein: CASSSGQGATGANVLTF

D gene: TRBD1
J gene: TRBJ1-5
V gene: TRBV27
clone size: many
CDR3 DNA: TGTGCCAGCAGTCGGACAGGGCAAGATCAGCCCCAGCATTTT
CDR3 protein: CASSRTGQDQPQHF

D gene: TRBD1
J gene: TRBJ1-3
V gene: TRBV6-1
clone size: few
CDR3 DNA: TGTGCCAGCAGTCGACCGACAGGGACTGGAAACACCATATATTTT
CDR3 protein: CASSRPTGTGNTIYF

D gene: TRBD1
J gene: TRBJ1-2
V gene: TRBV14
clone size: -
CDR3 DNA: TGTGCCAGCAGCCAAGGGACAGGGGGACCCTATGGCTACACCTTC
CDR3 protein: CASSQGTGGPYGYTF

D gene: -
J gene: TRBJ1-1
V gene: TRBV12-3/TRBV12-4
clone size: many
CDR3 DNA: TGTGCCAGCAGTTTTGGCTCCCACACTGAAGCTTTCTTT
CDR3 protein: CASSFGSHTEAFF

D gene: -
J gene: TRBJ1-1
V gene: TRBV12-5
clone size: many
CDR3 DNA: TGTGCTAGTGGTTTGGGGTATATGAACACTGAAGCTTTCTTT
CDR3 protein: CASGLGYMNTEAFF

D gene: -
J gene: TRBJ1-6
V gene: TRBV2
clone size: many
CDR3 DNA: TGTGCCAGCAGTGATAGGGGCTTTGGGAATTCACCCCTCCACTTT
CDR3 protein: CASSDRGFGNSPLHF

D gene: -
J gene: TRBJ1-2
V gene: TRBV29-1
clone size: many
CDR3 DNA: TGCAGCGTTGAATTGGGGAGGGACGGATATGGCTACACCTTC
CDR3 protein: CSVELGRDGYGYTF

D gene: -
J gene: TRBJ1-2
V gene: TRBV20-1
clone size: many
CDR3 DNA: TGCAGTGACCACACCACGACTTGCTATGGCTACACCTTC
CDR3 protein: CSDHTTTCYGYTF

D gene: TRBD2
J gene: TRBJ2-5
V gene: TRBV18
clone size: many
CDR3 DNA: TGTGCCAGCTCACAGACTAGCCTAGAGACCCAGTACTTC
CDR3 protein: CASSQTSLETQYF

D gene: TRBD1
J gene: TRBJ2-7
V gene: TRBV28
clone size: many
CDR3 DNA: TGTGCCAGCAGTTTCGGGACAGGGCGGCGCGAGCAGTACTTC
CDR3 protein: CASSFGTGRREQYF

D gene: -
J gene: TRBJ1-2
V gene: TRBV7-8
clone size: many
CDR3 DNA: TGTGCCAGCAGCTTAGTGTTTAGGCGGGTAGCTAACTATGGCTACACCTTC
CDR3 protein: CASSLVFRRVANYGYTF

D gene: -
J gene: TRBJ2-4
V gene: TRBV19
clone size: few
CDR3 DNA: TGTGCCAGTAGTATTTGGGGAGGCGCGGGGTCCAAAAACATTCAGTACTTC
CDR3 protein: CASSIWGGAGSKNIQYF

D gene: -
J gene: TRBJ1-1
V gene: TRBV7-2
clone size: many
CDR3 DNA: TGTGCCAGCAGCCTTTTGGGAGGCGCCTCGAACACTGAAGCTTTCTTT
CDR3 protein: CASSLLGGASNTEAFF

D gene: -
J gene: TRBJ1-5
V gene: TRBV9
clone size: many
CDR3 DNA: TGTGCCAGCAGCGCAGGGGCTGGAGATCAGCCCCAGCATTTT
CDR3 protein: CASSAGAGDQPQHF

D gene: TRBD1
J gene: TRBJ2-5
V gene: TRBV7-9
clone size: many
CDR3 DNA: TGTGCCAGCAGCTCCCCTTATTTAGGGACAGGGACCCAGTACTTC
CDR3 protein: CASSSPYLGTGTQYF

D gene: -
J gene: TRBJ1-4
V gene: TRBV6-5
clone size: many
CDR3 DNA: TGTGCCAGCAGTTACGGCGGGGGAACTAATGAAAAACTGTTTTTT
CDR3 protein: CASSYGGGTNEKLFF

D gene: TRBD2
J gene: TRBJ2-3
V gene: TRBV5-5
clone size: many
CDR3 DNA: TGTGCCAGCAGCATGACTAGCGGGAGTACAGATACGCAGTATTTT
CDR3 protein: CASSMTSGSTDTQYF

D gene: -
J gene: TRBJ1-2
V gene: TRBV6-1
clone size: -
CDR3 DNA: TGTGCCAGCAGTAAAGGGTGGGGGGATGGCTACACCTTC
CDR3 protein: CASSKGWGDGYTF

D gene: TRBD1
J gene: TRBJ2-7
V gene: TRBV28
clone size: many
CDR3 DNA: TGTGCCAGCAGTCTTCCCGGGACAGAGAACCACGAGCAGTACTTC
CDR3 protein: CASSLPGTENHEQYF

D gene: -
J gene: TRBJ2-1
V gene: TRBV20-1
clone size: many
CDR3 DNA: TGCAGTGCTAGAGCTGACAGTTGGAATGAGCAGTTCTTC
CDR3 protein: CSARADSWNEQFF

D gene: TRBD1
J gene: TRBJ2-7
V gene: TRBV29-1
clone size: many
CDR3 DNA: TGCAGCGTTGCATGGGACAGGGGCTACGAGCAGTACTTC
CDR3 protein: CSVAWDRGYEQYF

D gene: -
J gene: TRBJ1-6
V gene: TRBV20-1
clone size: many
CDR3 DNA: TGCAGTGCTAGAGATCTGGATTCACCCCTCCACTTT
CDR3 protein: CSARDLDSPLHF

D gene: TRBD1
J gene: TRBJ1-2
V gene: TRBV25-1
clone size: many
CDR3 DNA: TGTGCCAGCAGTGGCGGGACAGCCTATGGCTACACCTTC
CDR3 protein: CASSGGTAYGYTF

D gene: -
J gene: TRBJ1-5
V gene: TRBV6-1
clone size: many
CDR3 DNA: TGTGCCAGCACCCCCCGTGGCGGGGGGAATCAGCCCCAGCATTTT
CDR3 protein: CASTPRGGGNQPQHF

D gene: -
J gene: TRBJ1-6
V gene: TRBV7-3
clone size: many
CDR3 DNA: TGTGCCAGCAGCCCACAGGGCGGGTTGGGTTCACCCCTCCACTTT
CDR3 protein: CASSPQGGLGSPLHF